Below, one T cell receptor (beta chain) is given with its context. The germline gives CDR1 PRHDT, CDR2 FYEKMQ (reference sequence). This CDR3 contains 19 residues. Losses at the gene ends were 4 bases for V and 0 bases for J; bases not matched to a gene: 9. Primers included in the PCR were 60 Vbeta and 13 Jbeta primers. Profiling relied on immunoSEQ multiplex PCR, and the TCRdb table lists in-frame clones only, not all of them. The sample has 150,000 to 200,000 clones; around 68% are singletons. This record comes from a study of cytomegalovirus exposure and HLA in healthy donors. The material sequenced was PBMCs. This chain joins TRBV13 and TRBJ2-3; the match to TRBD2 covers 14 bases. This TCR was sampled from a man over 45 in good health and CMV-seronegative. The CDR3 region is CASSSTGLAGALSTDTQYF. The CDR3 bases are TGTGCCAGCAGCTCAACGGGACTAGCGGGGGCCCTTAGCACAGATACGCAGTATTTT.